Presented here are 7 T cell receptor beta chains from one specimen sequenced in a study of shared clonotypes between healthy human individuals. Assay: immunoSEQ multiplex PCR; the TCRdb copy retains only in-frame clones and omits some. The table records 600,000 to 800,000 clones, approximately 72% of them present only once. Sequences were obtained from memory CD4+ T cells sorted from blood. Described subset: CD45RA-negative fraction. The receptors stem from a woman aged 30 to 39 in good health.

For this clone: This sample also contains other DNA sequences that code for the same CDR3. The chain joins TRBV7-2 to TRBJ2-7; D is ambiguous. Per germline, CDR1 SGHTA and CDR2 FQGNSA. The CDR3 is 12 amino acids. Trimming took off 5 bases at V and 4 bases at J, with 9 bases between the two ends. The CDR3 sequence: CASSRGDYEQYF. The DNA for the CDR3 is TGTGCCAGCAGCCGTGGGGATTACGAGCAGTACTTC.

This clone occurred a few times. CDR3 DNA sequence: TGCGCCAGCAGCCTCAAACTAGGGTCGGATCCCTACGAGCAGTACTTC. Protein product: CASSLKLGSDPYEQYF. The gene calls are TRBV4-1 and TRBJ2-7; TRBD2 is a possible D gene (5 bases). The CDR3 spans 16 residues. V was cut by 4 bases and J by 2 bases, with 18 bases left in between. Germline CDR1 and CDR2: MGHRA and YSYEKL.

The CDR3 DNA is TGTGCCAGCTCACCTGGCCCGCCAACTACTAATGAAAAACTGTTTTTT. It yields the protein CASSPGPPTTNEKLFF. This chain connects TRBV18 to TRBJ1-4, with D unresolved. This CDR3 has 16 amino acids. Germline CDR1 KGHSH, CDR2 LQKENI. V was cut by 3 bases and J by 2 bases, with 13 bases left in between.

This CDR3 is CASRDLQETQYF. The CDR3 nucleotides read TGTGCCAGCAGGGACTTGCAAGAGACCCAGTACTTC. The chain joins TRBV6-1 to TRBJ2-5, with D maybe TRBD2 (5 bases). Trimming stripped 6 bases from V and 2 bases from J, with 7 bases between. The CDR3 runs 12 residues. Germline V CDR1 and CDR2: MNHNS, SASEGT.

This clone was counted a single time. V usage is TRBV11-2 and J usage is TRBJ1-2, with unresolved D. CDR1 is SGHAT and CDR2 is FQNNGV in the germline V gene. Trimming removed 5 bases from V and 6 bases from J, with 16 bases in between. The CDR3 runs 14 residues. The CDR3 region is CASSLPFGENGYTF. The DNA for the CDR3 is TGTGCCAGCAGCCTACCGTTCGGGGAGAATGGCTACACCTTC.

The chain carries TRBV7-9 and TRBJ2-7; 9 bases map to TRBD2. From germline, CDR1 is SEHNR and CDR2 FQNEAQ (reference sequence). The CDR3 covers 14 residues. Trimming removed 3 bases from V and 4 bases from J; junction bases left unmatched: 4. CDR3 nucleotides: TGTGCCAGCAGCTTGGCTAGCGGGAATTACGAGCAGTACTTC. This gives the protein CASSLASGNYEQYF.

Remarks on this clone: This CDR3 is also generated by other DNA sequences in the sample. The genes are TRBV5-1 and TRBJ1-4; no firm D call. The V end lost 0 bases, the J end lost 8 bases, and 5 bases lay between the germline ends. The CDR3 totals 12 residues. The V gene's germline CDR1 is SGHRS and CDR2 YFSETQ. The CDR3, as DNA: TGCGCCAGCAGCTTGGCCGGGGAAAAACTGTTTTTT. Its protein is CASSLAGEKLFF.